This TCR beta chain was captured in a study of blood T cells in healthy people across ages (dated by TCRdb to about 2015). Some background on the complete study: In model experiments, template switching captured roughly one uniquely barcoded TCR beta cDNA molecule for every two T cells. Using the same blood draw, the study looked at two additional independent replicas of 1 million unique cDNA reads for two donors, one aged 18 to 29 and the other aged 80 or older. To track age-related changes in TCR beta repertoire diversity, the study relied on deep sequencing normalized with unique cDNA molecular identifiers. To avoid experimental bias, donors of different ages were distributed randomly across sequencing lanes. The donors were split into four age groups: young (average around 15 years), middle-aged (roughly 39), aged (about 56) and long-lived (roughly 86).

The germline V gene provides CDR1 SGHDN and CDR2 FVKESK. From cysteine to phenylalanine, the CDR3 is 15 amino acids long. Left in the record is the CDR3 DNA by itself, 45 bases read in frame from the first base. V is reduced by 0 bases and J by 2 bases, leaving a spacing of 11 bases between them. The library was produced with 5' RACE. This sample was sequenced with an Illumina HiSeq 2500. The second PCR ran for roughly 7 to 12 cycles and used a J-beta primer mix along with a sample-barcoded 5' primer. A unique molecular identifier was introduced onto each TCR beta cDNA molecule by a template-switch 5' adaptor carrying 12 random nucleotides. Each sample yielded at least 2.5 million CDR3-containing paired-end reads. The Mint cDNA synthesis kit, primed by a TRBC-specific oligonucleotide, was used to synthesize first-strand cDNA from all RNA. After uracil-DNA glycosylase treatment, a first 18-cycle PCR used universal primers M1SS and BC2_uni_R on all cDNA. The published analysis was carried out like this. Each sample was normalized by randomly selecting 1 million high-quality reads, each carrying a distinct molecular identifier. Reads with shared molecular identifiers were discarded instead of being binned into consensus sequences. MiTCR, set to a Q25 quality threshold and the strictest error-elimination algorithm, was used for CDR3 identification, clonotype clustering and error correction. A nonparametric unseen species model using Euler transformation provided a lower-bound estimate of total TCR beta diversity. TCRdb reran the public reads through fastp at Q25 and MiXCR, keeping productive beta chains. When rows share a CDR3 protein, they turn into one entry using the most common DNA and genes. These V and J calls rely on TCRdb rather than the paper's analysis. Within this sample are about 1.8 million distinct CDR3 sequences, with about 49% of them counted one time only. The ten top clones hold around 2.1% of the sample.

The roughly 39 donors, aged about 6 to 95 years, were systemically healthy Caucasian individuals from Russia. Ten milliliters of peripheral blood were drawn from each donor into EDTA-treated Vacutainer tubes. Ficoll-Paque density-gradient centrifugation was used to isolate PBMCs, with at least 7 million obtained per sample. Total RNA was extracted from PBMCs with Trizol reagent, with at least 6 micrograms obtained per sample. For every donor, an aliquot of PBMCs went through flow cytometry to measure the percentages of naive CD45RAhigh/CD27high T cells. As concerns this clonotype: It lacks a known antigen. No quality values exist for individual bases; no much larger clone is one base distant.

Results and caveats for the whole study, not just this receptor: The percentage of naive T cells measured by flow cytometry correlated strongly with observed TCR beta diversity. The CMV infection status of donors was not known, potentially confounding age-related changes in expanded clonotypes. Observed TCR beta diversity per million T cells fell roughly linearly with age, and a significant reduction was already apparent by age around 40. Because profiling used bulk unsorted PBMCs, naive and antigen-experienced compartments could not be compared conclusively. Estimates of total diversity from one million sequenced T cells were regarded as lower bounds and underestimates. Compared with the aged group, the long-lived group had more naive CD4+ T cells, fewer expanded clones and increased TCR diversity, a pattern suggesting age selection.

This receptor chain uses TRBV14 and TRBJ2-7, with the D gene too uncertain to name. Sequences were obtained from blood. The TCR comes from a woman aged 40 to 55 in good health. The nucleotide sequence reads TGTGCCAGCAGCCAAGATCCGGCGGTCACCTACGAGCAGTACTTC. This sequence encodes CASSQDPAVTYEQYF.